These 25 T cell receptor beta chains share one sample of origin, sequenced in a study of OX40 agonist ivuxolimab in advanced cancers. Sequencing was performed with immunoSEQ multiplex PCR; in TCRdb, only in-frame clones are kept and a portion is missing. The data contain tens of thousands of clones, about 91% of them singletons. The sequencing here drew on CD4+ or CD8+ T cells sorted from blood, taken in a trial of the OX40 agonist ivuxolimab. The receptors shown here come from an adult with an advanced solid tumor such as melanoma, head and neck, liver or kidney cancer.

This sequence joins TRBV19 and TRBJ2-7; TRBD2 matches 12 bases. Germline-derived CDR1 and CDR2 are LNHDA and SQIVND (reference sequence). V lost 3 bases, J lost 2 bases, and 2 bases stayed unmatched. The CDR3 is 15 amino acids. The CDR3 DNA reads TGTGCCAGTAGTATTCTAGCGGGAGGGCCCTACGAGCAGTACTTC. It translates to CASSILAGGPYEQYF.

This chain links TRBV30 with TRBJ2-1; 11 nucleotides align to TRBD1. The ends lost 3 bases at V and 7 bases at J; junction bases unmatched: 5. The CDR3 is 14 amino acids. Germline loops: CDR1 GTSNPN, CDR2 SVGIG (reference sequence). The CDR3 coding sequence is TGTGCCTGGAGAGGACAGGGGGCGCGAAATGAGCAGTTCTTC. Its protein is CAWRGQGARNEQFF.

J is TRBJ2-7 and V is TRBV5-1; TRBD1 or TRBD2 may be the D gene (5 bases each). V dropped 3 bases and J dropped 6 bases, with 13 bases sitting between them. The CDR3 runs 13 residues. Germline CDR1 reads SGHRS; CDR2 reads YFSETQ. The CDR3 loop is CASSSGLTAEQYF. In nucleotides, the CDR3 is TGCGCCAGCAGCTCCGGACTGACAGCCGAGCAGTACTTC.

The chain uses TRBV7-8 and TRBJ2-3; perhaps TRBD2 as D (6 bases). Germline lookup yields CDR1 SGHVS and CDR2 FQNEAQ. Trimming shortened V by 5 bases and J by 4 bases, and 16 bases separated the two germline ends. The CDR3 length is 15 residues. CDR3 region: CASSPYREAPDTQYF. The CDR3 region has the DNA TGTGCCAGCAGCCCCTATAGGGAGGCACCAGATACGCAGTATTTT.

The rearrangement joins TRBV5-1 to TRBJ2-2, with TRBD1 matching over 7 bases. V trimming: 4 bases; J trimming: 4 bases; junction bases outside the gene matches: 4. CDR1 and CDR2 from the germline V gene are SGHRS and YFSETQ. The CDR3 has 14 amino acids. The CDR3 DNA sequence: TGCGCCAGCAGCGAGGGGGCCAGCACCGGGGAGCTGTTTTTT. Its protein is CASSEGASTGELFF.

This clone was detected a few times. V gene TRBV2 combines with J gene TRBJ1-2, with TRBD1 identical over 9 bases. V shed 4 bases, J shed 0 bases, and the junction held 0 bases outside the gene matches. The CDR3 spans 14 residues. Germline lookup yields CDR1 SNHLY and CDR2 FYNNEI. The CDR3 loop is CASSGQGANYGYTF. Here the CDR3 DNA reads TGTGCCAGCAGTGGACAGGGGGCTAACTATGGCTACACCTTC.

The chain couples TRBV6-6 to TRBJ1-1, with TRBD1 as a possible D gene (5 bases). The CDR3 totals 12 residues. V was shortened by 8 bases and J by 6 bases, with 13 bases between the two germline ends. Per the germline V gene, CDR1 is MNHNY and CDR2 is SVGAGI (reference sequence). In DNA form, the CDR3 reads TGTGCCAGCTGCATGGGGGGGGCTGAAGCTTTCTTT. Its protein product is CASCMGGAEAFF.

In its sample, this clone was seen once. The genes are TRBV2 and TRBJ2-7; possibly TRBD2 for D (6 bases). Germline loops: CDR1 SNHLY, CDR2 FYNNEI. Trimming shortened V by 6 bases and J by 3 bases, and 9 bases separated the two germline ends. The CDR3 sequence is 12 residues long. In DNA, the CDR3 is TGTGCCAGCAGCCGACTAGTCTACGAGCAGTACTTC. This codes for CASSRLVYEQYF.

V usage is TRBV7-2 and J usage is TRBJ2-5, with D possibly TRBD2 on 5 matching bases. V gave up 5 bases and J gave up 3 bases, with 13 bases separating them. From germline, CDR1 is SGHTA and CDR2 FQGNSA. This CDR3 contains 14 residues. The CDR3 sequence is CASSRGLLKETQYF. In nucleotides, the CDR3 is TGTGCCAGCAGCCGAGGACTTCTGAAAGAGACCCAGTACTTC.

The genes are TRBV5-5 and TRBJ1-2; D gene unclear. CDR1 and CDR2 (germline): SGHKS, YYEKEE (reference sequence). Trimming took 3 bases from V and 0 from J, leaving 9 bases between them. The CDR3 has 14 amino acids. CDR3 in amino acids: CASSSEAANYGYTF. The CDR3 DNA reads TGTGCCAGCAGCTCTGAGGCAGCTAACTATGGCTACACCTTC.

This chain connects TRBV10-3 to TRBJ1-2; D is undetermined. This CDR3 spans 13 amino acids. Germline V lookup: CDR1 ENHRY, CDR2 SYGVKD. V dropped 11 bases and J dropped 3 bases, with 16 bases sitting between them. The CDR3 region is CASGSPQDYGYTF. DNA for the CDR3: TGTGCCTCGGGAAGTCCCCAGGACTATGGCTACACCTTC.

The CDR3 spells CASSIDLVGGFETQYF. The CDR3 bases are TGTGCCAGTAGTATAGATCTCGTAGGGGGGTTTGAGACCCAGTACTTC. This chain connects TRBV19 to TRBJ2-5; either TRBD1 or TRBD2 may fit D (6 bases each). CDR3 length: 16 amino acids. Germline V gene lookup returns CDR1 LNHDA and CDR2 SQIVND (reference sequence). V shed 0 bases and J shed 5 bases, with 16 bases lying between them. Full variable domain (missing parts from reference TRBV19 and TRBJ2-5): DGGITQSPKYLFRKEGQNVTLSCEQNLNHDAMYWYRQDPGQGLRLIYYSQIVNDFQKGDIAEGYSVSREKKESFPLTVTSAQKNPTAFYLCASSIDLVGGFETQYFGPGTRLLVL.

V and J are TRBV28 and TRBJ2-5; 14 nucleotides agree with TRBD2. The V and J ends lost 2 bases and 6 bases, in that order; junction bases with no gene match: 8. Germline V gene sequence: CDR1 MDHEN, CDR2 SYDVKM. The CDR3 has 17 amino acids. This CDR3 reads CASSLAGLAGVEKTQYF. The CDR3 nucleotides are TGTGCCAGCAGTTTAGCGGGACTAGCGGGAGTAGAAAAGACCCAGTACTTC. Full variable domain (missing parts from reference TRBV28 and TRBJ2-5): DVKVTQSSRYLVKRTGEKVFLECVQDMDHENMFWYRQDPGLGLRLIYFSYDVKMKEKGDIPEGYSVSREKKERFSLILESASTNQTSMYLCASSLAGLAGVEKTQYFGPGTRLLVL.

The sample holds a few counts of this clone. The same CDR3 is also encoded by other DNA sequences in this sample. The chain joins TRBV6-5 to TRBJ2-7; TRBD2 aligns across 10 bases. The junction had 0 bases not matched to a gene; V was cut back by 4 bases and J by 0 bases. The CDR3 runs to 14 residues. Germline lookup yields CDR1 MNHEY and CDR2 SVGAGI. Here the CDR3 reads CASSSSGSSYEQYF. The CDR3 region has the DNA TGTGCCAGCAGTTCTAGCGGGAGCTCCTACGAGCAGTACTTC.

This chain uses TRBV2 with TRBJ2-2; no clear D. The CDR3 loop spans 13 amino acids. Germline V gene data show CDR1 as SNHLY and CDR2 as FYNNEI. Trimming shortened V by 3 bases and J by 4 bases, and 6 bases separated the two germline ends. Here the CDR3 reads CASSEAGTGELFF. The DNA of the CDR3 is TGTGCCAGCAGTGAGGCCGGCACCGGGGAGCTGTTTTTT.

This clone was counted a single time. The gene calls are TRBV13 and TRBJ2-5; D is undetermined. The CDR3 length is 13 residues. Germline values: CDR1 PRHDT, CDR2 FYEKMQ (reference sequence). Trimming shortened V by 8 bases and J by 1 base, and 11 bases separated the two germline ends. The CDR3 spells CASLKSPQETQYF. In nucleotides, the CDR3 is TGTGCCAGCCTTAAGTCCCCCCAAGAGACCCAGTACTTC.

The V call is TRBV5-1, the J call TRBJ2-7; maybe TRBD2 (6 bases). Germline assignment: CDR1 SGHRS and CDR2 YFSETQ. The CDR3 spans 13 residues. V lost 0 bases and J lost 7, with 11 bases in between. The CDR3 DNA follows: TGCGCCAGCAGCTTGGGCGGGATGGGTGAGCAGTACTTC. Its protein is CASSLGGMGEQYF.

The chain employs TRBV4-2 and TRBJ2-1; 14 bases align to TRBD2. There are 15 residues in the CDR3. Per the germline V gene, CDR1 is LGHNA and CDR2 is YNFKEQ. V shed 9 bases, J shed 5 bases, and the junction held 6 bases outside the gene matches. The CDR3 loop reads CASWTSGRYHNEQFF. CDR3 nucleotides: TGTGCCAGTTGGACTAGCGGGAGGTACCACAATGAGCAGTTCTTC.

The V call is TRBV6-4, the J call TRBJ2-2; D call uncertain. CDR1 MRHNA and CDR2 SNTAGT come from the germline V gene. Deletions cut 0 bases from V and 6 bases from J, with 5 bases between. There are 13 residues in the CDR3. The CDR3 DNA follows: TGTGCCAGCAGTGACTCTGTGGCCGGGGAGCTGTTTTTT. It encodes CASSDSVAGELFF.

The chain is built from TRBV27 and TRBJ2-3; 15 bases align to TRBD2. This CDR3 is built from 19 residues. V lost 2 bases, J lost 6 bases, and 12 bases stayed unmatched. Per germline, CDR1 MNHEY and CDR2 SMNVEV (reference sequence). The CDR3: CASSLREKSGTSGRDTQYF. As DNA, the CDR3 is TGTGCCAGCAGTTTAAGGGAAAAATCTGGGACTAGCGGGAGGGATACGCAGTATTTT.

The chain combines TRBV28 with TRBJ2-3; the D is unclear. The CDR3 is 14 residues long. Germline values: CDR1 MDHEN, CDR2 SYDVKM. V lost 3 bases to trimming and J lost 3 bases, with 10 bases between them. The CDR3 DNA sequence: TGTGCCAGCAGTTTGGTCCGCGGTACAGATACGCAGTATTTT. The encoded protein is CASSLVRGTDTQYF.

DNA of the CDR3: TGTGCCAGCAGGGGCCAAGAGACCCAGTACTTC. This translates into CASRGQETQYF. The chain employs TRBV5-6 and TRBJ2-5; D gene unclear. Trimming stripped 5 bases from V and 1 base from J, with 3 bases between. Germline V CDR1 and CDR2: SGHDT, YYEEEE. The CDR3 runs to 11 residues.

This clone was recorded a few times. The rearrangement links TRBV7-3 to TRBJ2-7; no reliable D call. The ends were cut back, 2 bases at V and 3 bases at J, with 8 bases in the middle. Germline assignment: CDR1 SGHTA and CDR2 FQGTGA. The CDR3 is 13 residues long. CDR3 in amino acids: CASSLGRLYEQYF. CDR3 sequence (DNA): TGTGCCAGCAGCTTAGGCCGCCTCTACGAGCAGTACTTC.

CDR3 sequence reads: CAETEGVNYGYTF. CDR3 in DNA: TGTGCCGAGACGGAGGGGGTTAACTATGGCTACACCTTC. The chain joins TRBV7-9 to TRBJ1-2; weak D call: TRBD1 (6 bases). Looked up from germline, CDR1 is SEHNR and CDR2 is FQNEAQ (reference sequence). V lost 11 bases and J lost 1, with 14 bases in between. This CDR3 is built from 13 residues.

This chain links TRBV29-1 with TRBJ2-7, with 10 positions matching TRBD1. CDR1 SQVTM and CDR2 ANQGSEA come from the germline V gene. This CDR3 is built from 15 residues. Trimming cost V 4 bases and J 1 base; bases outside gene matches: 7. The CDR3 DNA sequence: TGCAGCGTTGTCCCGGGACAGGGGTCGTCCTACGAGCAGTACTTC. Amino acid sequence: CSVVPGQGSSYEQYF.